The 20 T cell receptor beta chains below were found in one sample sequenced in a study of blood T cell repertoires in COVID-19 (dated by TCRdb to 2020 to 2021). To prepare the library, the immunoSEQ multiplex PCR assay was applied. This is the immuneACCESS table as TCRdb keeps it, with only in-frame sequences that have V and J called. A part of the clones is gone; compared with another copy, unresolved V genes explain less than half, and the rest is unexplained. This sample is represented by tens of thousands of clones; around 83% of them were singletons. Less than 7% of the sample is held by the ten biggest clonotypes. The sample comprised peripheral blood. The receptors derive from an elderly woman with acute or convalescent COVID-19.

The J gene is TRBJ2-2, the V gene TRBV6-1, with 7 bases fitting TRBD2. The CDR3 consists of 15 residues. The V and J ends lost 5 bases and 7 bases, in that order; junction bases with no gene match: 10. Germline V gives CDR1 MNHNS, CDR2 SASEGT. Written as DNA, the CDR3 is TGTGCCAGCAGTCTTTTTTTCAGGGAGGGCGGGGAGCTGTTTTTT. Translation: CASSLFFREGGELFF.

The sample holds a few counts of this clone. V usage is TRBV6-7 and J usage is TRBJ2-7, with 11 bases that match TRBD2. TRBV6-7 is an ORF, with its function uncertain. V lost 5 bases and J lost 3; bases outside the gene matches: 9. The CDR3 runs to 16 residues. CDR3 residues: CASSPPLAGGLYEQYF. DNA for the CDR3: TGTGCCAGCAGTCCTCCCCTAGCGGGGGGCCTCTACGAGCAGTACTTC.

This sequence joins TRBV11-2 and TRBJ2-1; TRBD2 agrees at 8 bases. From germline, CDR1 is SGHAT and CDR2 FQNNGV. CDR3 length: 16 amino acids. Germline trimming cut 5 bases from V and 4 bases from J; bases unmatched to any gene: 10. This chain's CDR3 is CASSGLGGGRYNEQFF. CDR3 DNA: TGTGCCAGCAGCGGACTTGGCGGGGGGCGGTACAATGAGCAGTTCTTC.

This clone came up once. Its ends do not fully match the called genes, so a read error is possible. This rearrangement joins TRBV2 to TRBJ1-2, with TRBD1 matching over 8 bases. The CDR3 is made up of 13 amino acids. CDR1 is SNHLY, CDR2 FYNNEI, per germline. This CDR3 reads CASETGVYGYPSF. CDR3 DNA: TGTGCCAGCGAGACAGGGGTCTATGGCTACCCCTCCTTC.

The chain employs TRBV9 and TRBJ2-3; the match to TRBD2 covers 11 bases. CDR3 size: 16 residues. CDR1 SGDLS and CDR2 YYNGEE come from the germline V gene. Unmatched junction bases numbered 6, after V lost 4 bases and J lost 2 bases. This CDR3 reads CASSILAGDYTDTQYF. CDR3 sequence (DNA): TGTGCCAGCAGCATACTAGCGGGGGATTACACAGATACGCAGTATTTT.

This chain joins TRBV12-3 or TRBV12-4 and TRBJ1-6; D is unresolved. V dropped 3 bases and J dropped 7 bases, with 4 bases sitting between them. CDR3 length: 12 amino acids. The CDR3 spells CASSFRNSPLHF. CDR3 bases: TGTGCCAGCAGTTTCCGGAATTCACCCCTCCACTTT.

V usage is TRBV2 and J usage is TRBJ1-5; TRBD1 might be the D (5 bases). The V and J ends lost 8 bases and 1 base respectively, with 12 bases between them. From germline, CDR1 is SNHLY and CDR2 FYNNEI. The CDR3 length is 14 residues. The CDR3 DNA follows: TGTGCCAGCCGGGGGGGGTGGAGCAATCAGCCCCAGCATTTT. This translates into CASRGGWSNQPQHF.

The chain couples TRBV7-8 to TRBJ1-5, with D perhaps matching TRBD1 (5 bases). Germline V gene data show CDR1 as SGHVS and CDR2 as FQNEAQ. With 2 bases removed from V and 0 bases from J, the gap between germline ends came to 11 bases. The CDR3 has 16 amino acids. This chain's CDR3 is CASSLTGVNSNQPQHF. The CDR3, as DNA: TGTGCCAGCAGCTTAACGGGGGTTAATAGCAATCAGCCCCAGCATTTT.

This rearrangement joins TRBV3-1 (or the pseudogene TRBV3-2) to TRBJ1-3; possibly TRBD1 for D (6 bases). The CDR3 sequence is 15 residues long. Looked up from germline, CDR1 is LGHDT and CDR2 is YNNKEL (reference sequence). Trimming shortened V by 0 bases and J by 4 bases, and 10 bases separated the two germline ends. CDR3 in DNA: TGTGCCAGCAGCCAAGAACAGGGTTTCGGAAACACCATATATTTT. Amino acid sequence: CASSQEQGFGNTIYF.

J is TRBJ1-5 and V is TRBV6-1; D possibly corresponds to TRBD1 (5 bases). CDR1 MNHNS and CDR2 SASEGT come from the germline V gene. The CDR3 covers 13 residues. V lost 1 base, J lost 6 bases, and 7 bases lay in between. Here the CDR3 reads CASSEVRVQPQHF. In nucleotides, the CDR3 is TGTGCCAGCAGTGAAGTCAGGGTTCAGCCCCAGCATTTT.

This chain links TRBV4-2 with TRBJ1-2; no definite D call. CDR1 LGHNA and CDR2 YNFKEQ come from the germline V gene. The CDR3 loop spans 14 amino acids. Trimming took off 0 bases at V and 8 bases at J, with 13 bases between the two ends. The CDR3 reads CASSQEARNGGYTF. DNA for the CDR3: TGTGCCAGCAGCCAAGAGGCGCGGAATGGAGGCTACACCTTC.

The chain uses TRBV11-2 and TRBJ1-1; 10 bases line up with TRBD1. The CDR3 has 16 residues. Germline V gives CDR1 SGHAT, CDR2 FQNNGV. J was trimmed by 1 base and V by 5 bases; bases with no gene match: 7. CDR3 loop: CASSARQGAGNTEAFF. The CDR3 DNA follows: TGTGCCAGCAGCGCCCGACAGGGGGCAGGGAACACTGAAGCTTTCTTT.

This chain connects TRBV7-3 to TRBJ2-2; D is undetermined. The CDR3 covers 14 residues. Per the germline V gene, CDR1 is SGHTA and CDR2 is FQGTGA. Trimming removed 2 bases at V and 1 base at J, with 5 bases between. The CDR3, as DNA: TGTGCCAGCAGCTTAGGCCAGAACACCGGGGAGCTGTTTTTT. Residues: CASSLGQNTGELFF.

V gene TRBV19 combines with J gene TRBJ2-1, with 9 bases aligning to TRBD1. The CDR3 is made up of 14 amino acids. The J segment lost 8 bases and the V segment lost 3 bases, leaving 5 bases of the junction unmatched. The germline V gene has CDR1 LNHDA and CDR2 SQIVND (reference sequence). For the CDR3, the DNA is TGTGCCAGTAGTATGGTGGGACAGGGAGATGAGCAGTTCTTC. Translated: CASSMVGQGDEQFF.

This clone ranks as medium-sized (0.01 to 0.1%). The J gene is TRBJ2-7, the V gene TRBV9; 8 nucleotides align to TRBD2. Germline CDR1 SGDLS, CDR2 YYNGEE. V shed 5 bases, J shed 9 bases, and the junction held 19 bases outside the gene matches. This CDR3 has 16 amino acids. The CDR3 reads CASSPTLRTSSVGQYF. In DNA form, the CDR3 reads TGTGCCAGCAGTCCCACCCTTAGGACTAGCTCTGTAGGGCAGTACTTC.

The chain uses TRBV23-1 and TRBJ1-3; possible D gene TRBD1, 5 bases. TRBV23-1 is labeled an ORF, and its function is uncertain. This CDR3 region has 15 residues. V was trimmed by 0 bases and J by 2 bases, leaving 8 bases between them. The CDR3 DNA is TGCGCCAGCAGTCAATCGAAGGGGACTGGAAACACCATATATTTT. Translated: CASSQSKGTGNTIYF.

The chain employs TRBV2 and TRBJ1-2; D unresolved. V gave up 5 bases and J gave up 0 bases, with 13 bases separating them. The CDR3 is made up of 15 amino acids. CDR1 and CDR2 (germline): SNHLY, FYNNEI. The DNA for the CDR3 is TGTGCCAGCAGTTCCACAGTATTAGCTAACTATGGCTACACCTTC. The encoded protein is CASSSTVLANYGYTF.

V is TRBV19 and J is TRBJ2-2; 7 bases fit TRBD1. The V gene end was trimmed by 5 bases and the J gene end by 4 bases; junction bases not matched to a gene: 4. CDR3 length: 14 amino acids. Germline CDR1 is LNHDA and CDR2 is SQIVND (reference sequence). CDR3 nucleotides: TGTGCCAGTAGTGACAGGGCCTTCACCGGGGAGCTGTTTTTT. Translating it yields CASSDRAFTGELFF.

This clone was found once. The CDR3 DNA reads TGTGCCAGCAGTCCGAGAACAGATACGCAGTATTTT. Amino acid sequence: CASSPRTDTQYF. The chain is built from TRBV12-3 or TRBV12-4 and TRBJ2-3; D gene unclear. With 5 bases removed from V and 3 bases from J, the gap between germline ends came to 6 bases. The length of the CDR3 is 12 residues.

Worth noting for this clone: At one end, the junction sequence differs from germline, possibly due to a read error. The J gene is TRBJ1-5, the V gene TRBV23-1; D is uncertain. TRBV23-1 is classed as an ORF, of uncertain function. This CDR3 is built from 16 residues. This chain's CDR3 is CASSQEGSEGNQPQHF. CDR3 bases: TGCGCCAGCAGTCAAGAAGGATCCGAGGGCAACCAGCCCCAGCATTTT.